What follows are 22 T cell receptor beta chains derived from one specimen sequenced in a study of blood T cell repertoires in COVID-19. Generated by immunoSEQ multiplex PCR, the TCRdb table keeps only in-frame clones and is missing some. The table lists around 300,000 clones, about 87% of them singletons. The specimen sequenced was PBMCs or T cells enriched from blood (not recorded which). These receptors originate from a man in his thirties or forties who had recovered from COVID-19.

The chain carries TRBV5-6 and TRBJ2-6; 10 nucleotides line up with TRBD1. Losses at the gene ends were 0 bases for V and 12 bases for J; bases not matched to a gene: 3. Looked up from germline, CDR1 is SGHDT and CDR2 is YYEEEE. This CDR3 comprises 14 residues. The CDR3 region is CASSLGQGAGVLTF. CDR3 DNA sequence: TGTGCCAGCAGCTTGGGACAGGGGGCGGGCGTCCTGACTTTC.

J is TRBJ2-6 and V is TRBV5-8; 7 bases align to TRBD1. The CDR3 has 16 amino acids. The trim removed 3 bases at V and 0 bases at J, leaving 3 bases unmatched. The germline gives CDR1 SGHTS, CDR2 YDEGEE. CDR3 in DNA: TGTGCCAGCAGCTGGGACAGCAGCTCTGGGGCCAACGTCCTGACTTTC. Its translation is CASSWDSSSGANVLTF. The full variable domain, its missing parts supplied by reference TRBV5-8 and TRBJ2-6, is EAGVTQSPTHLIKTRGQQATLRCSPISGHTSVYWYQQALGLGLQFLLWYDEGEERNRGNFPPRFSGRQFPNYSSELNVNALELEDSALYLCASSWDSSSGANVLTFGAGSRLTVL.

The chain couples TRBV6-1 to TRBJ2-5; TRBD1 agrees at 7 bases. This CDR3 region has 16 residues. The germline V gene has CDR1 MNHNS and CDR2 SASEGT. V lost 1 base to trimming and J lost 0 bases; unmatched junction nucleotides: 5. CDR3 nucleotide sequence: TGTGCCAGCAGTGAAGAGTTCAGGGGGTACCAAGAGACCCAGTACTTC. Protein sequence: CASSEEFRGYQETQYF.

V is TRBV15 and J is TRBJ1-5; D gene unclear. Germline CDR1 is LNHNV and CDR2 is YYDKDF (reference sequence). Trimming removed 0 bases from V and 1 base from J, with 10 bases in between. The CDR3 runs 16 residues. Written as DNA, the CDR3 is TGTGCCACCAGCAGAGATCGGAGAGGGAGCAATCAGCCCCAGCATTTT. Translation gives CATSRDRRGSNQPQHF.

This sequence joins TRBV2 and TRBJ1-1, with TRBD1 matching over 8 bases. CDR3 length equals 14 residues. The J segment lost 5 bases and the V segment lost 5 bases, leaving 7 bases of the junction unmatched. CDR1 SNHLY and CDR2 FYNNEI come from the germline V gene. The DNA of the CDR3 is TGTGCCAGCAGTATAGGACAGGGATTGACTGAAGCTTTCTTT. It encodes CASSIGQGLTEAFF.

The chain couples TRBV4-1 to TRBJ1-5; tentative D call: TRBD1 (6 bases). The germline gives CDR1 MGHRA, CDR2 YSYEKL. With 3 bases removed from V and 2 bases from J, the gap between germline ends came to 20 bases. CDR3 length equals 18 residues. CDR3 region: CASSHHQMTGGGNQPQHF. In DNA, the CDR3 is TGCGCCAGCAGCCACCACCAAATGACAGGAGGTGGCAATCAGCCCCAGCATTTT.

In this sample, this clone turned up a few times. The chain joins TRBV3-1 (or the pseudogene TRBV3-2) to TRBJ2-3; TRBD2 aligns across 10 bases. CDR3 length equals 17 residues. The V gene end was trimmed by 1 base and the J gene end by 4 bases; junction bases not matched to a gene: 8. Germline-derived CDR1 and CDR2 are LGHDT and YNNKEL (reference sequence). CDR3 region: CASSQGSSSGGADTQYF. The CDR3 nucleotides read TGTGCCAGCAGCCAAGGAAGCTCTAGCGGGGGCGCAGATACGCAGTATTTT.

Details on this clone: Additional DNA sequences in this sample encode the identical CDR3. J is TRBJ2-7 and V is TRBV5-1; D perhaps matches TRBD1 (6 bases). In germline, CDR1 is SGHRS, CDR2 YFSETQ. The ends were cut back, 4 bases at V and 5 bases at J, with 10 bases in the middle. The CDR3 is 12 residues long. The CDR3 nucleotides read TGCGCCAGCAGCCTCACAGGGAACGAGCAGTACTTC. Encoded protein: CASSLTGNEQYF.

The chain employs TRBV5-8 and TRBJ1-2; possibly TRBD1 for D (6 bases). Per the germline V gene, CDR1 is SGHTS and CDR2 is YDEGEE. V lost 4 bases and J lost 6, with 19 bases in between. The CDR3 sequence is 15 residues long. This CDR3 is CASSPWTVVGDGYTF. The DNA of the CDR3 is TGTGCCAGCAGCCCATGGACAGTGGTGGGGGATGGCTACACCTTC.

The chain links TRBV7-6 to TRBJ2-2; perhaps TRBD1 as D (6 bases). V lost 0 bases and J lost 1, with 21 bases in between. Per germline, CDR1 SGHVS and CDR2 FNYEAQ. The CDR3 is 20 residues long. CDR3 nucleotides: TGTGCCAGCAGCTTAGCTCCCCACCTTGGGGGCCCGCGGAACACCGGGGAGCTGTTTTTT. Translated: CASSLAPHLGGPRNTGELFF.

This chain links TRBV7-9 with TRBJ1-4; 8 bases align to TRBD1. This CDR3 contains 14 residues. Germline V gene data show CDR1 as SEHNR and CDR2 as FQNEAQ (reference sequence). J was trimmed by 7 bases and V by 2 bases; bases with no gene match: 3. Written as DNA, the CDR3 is TGTGCCAGCAGCTTAAGGACAGGGAGTGAAAAACTGTTTTTT. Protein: CASSLRTGSEKLFF.

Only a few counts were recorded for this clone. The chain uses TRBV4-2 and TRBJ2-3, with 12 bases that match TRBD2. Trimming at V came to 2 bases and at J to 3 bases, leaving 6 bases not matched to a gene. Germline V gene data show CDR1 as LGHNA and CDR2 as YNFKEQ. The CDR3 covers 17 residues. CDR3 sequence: CASSQPSGLAGTDTQYF. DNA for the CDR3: TGTGCCAGCAGCCAACCCTCCGGACTAGCGGGGACAGATACGCAGTATTTT.

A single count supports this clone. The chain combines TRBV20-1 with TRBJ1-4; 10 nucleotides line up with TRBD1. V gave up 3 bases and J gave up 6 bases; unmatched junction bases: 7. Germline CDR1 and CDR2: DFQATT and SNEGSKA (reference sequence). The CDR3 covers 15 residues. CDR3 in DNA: TGCAGTGCTAGTGGAGGGGGGACAGGGGATGAAAAACTGTTTTTT. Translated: CSASGGGTGDEKLFF.

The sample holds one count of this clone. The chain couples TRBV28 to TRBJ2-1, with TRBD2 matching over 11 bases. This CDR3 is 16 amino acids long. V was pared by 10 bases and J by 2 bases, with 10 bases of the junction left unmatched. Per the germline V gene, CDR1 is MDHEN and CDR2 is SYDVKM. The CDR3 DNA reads TGTGCCACGGCTGAGACTAGCGGGAACACCTACAATGAGCAGTTCTTC. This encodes CATAETSGNTYNEQFF.

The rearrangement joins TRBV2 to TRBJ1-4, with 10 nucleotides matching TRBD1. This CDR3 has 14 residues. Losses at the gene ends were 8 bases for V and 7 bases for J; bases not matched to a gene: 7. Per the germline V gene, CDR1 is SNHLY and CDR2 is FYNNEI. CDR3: CASARQGASEKLFF. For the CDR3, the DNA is TGTGCCAGCGCTAGACAGGGGGCTTCTGAAAAACTGTTTTTT.

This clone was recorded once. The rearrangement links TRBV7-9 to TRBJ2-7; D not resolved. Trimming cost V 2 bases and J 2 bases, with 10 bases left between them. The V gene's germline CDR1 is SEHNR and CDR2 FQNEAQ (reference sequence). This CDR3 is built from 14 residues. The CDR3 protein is CASSLLVPPYEQYF. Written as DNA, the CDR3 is TGTGCCAGCAGCTTATTAGTACCCCCCTACGAGCAGTACTTC.

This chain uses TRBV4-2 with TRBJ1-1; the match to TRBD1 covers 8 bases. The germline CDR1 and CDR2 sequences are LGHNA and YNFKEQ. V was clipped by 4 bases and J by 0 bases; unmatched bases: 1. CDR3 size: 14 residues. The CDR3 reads CASSRTGLNTEAFF. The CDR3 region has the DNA TGTGCCAGCAGCCGGACAGGGCTGAACACTGAAGCTTTCTTT.

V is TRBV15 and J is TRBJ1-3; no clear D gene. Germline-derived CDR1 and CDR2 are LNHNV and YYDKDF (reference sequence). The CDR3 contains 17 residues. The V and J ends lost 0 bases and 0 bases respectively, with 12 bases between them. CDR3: CATSRDRHSHSGNTIYF. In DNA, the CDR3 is TGTGCCACCAGCAGAGATCGCCACAGCCACTCTGGAAACACCATATATTTT.

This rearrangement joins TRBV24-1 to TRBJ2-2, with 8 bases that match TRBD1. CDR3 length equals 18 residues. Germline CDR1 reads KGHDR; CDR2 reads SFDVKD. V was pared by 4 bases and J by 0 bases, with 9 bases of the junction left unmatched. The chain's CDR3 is CATSDSFGTGANTGELFF. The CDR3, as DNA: TGTGCCACCAGTGACTCTTTTGGGACAGGAGCGAACACCGGGGAGCTGTTTTTT.

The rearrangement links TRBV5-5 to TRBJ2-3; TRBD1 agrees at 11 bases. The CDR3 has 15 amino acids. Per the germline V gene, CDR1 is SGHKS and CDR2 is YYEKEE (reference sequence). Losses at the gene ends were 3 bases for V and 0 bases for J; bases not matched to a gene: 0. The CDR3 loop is CASSWTGGSTDTQYF. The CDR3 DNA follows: TGTGCCAGCAGCTGGACAGGGGGCAGCACAGATACGCAGTATTTT.

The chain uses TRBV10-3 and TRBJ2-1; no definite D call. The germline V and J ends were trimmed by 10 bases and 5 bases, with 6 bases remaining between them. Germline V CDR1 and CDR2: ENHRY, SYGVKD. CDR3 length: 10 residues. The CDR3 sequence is CATRDNEQFF. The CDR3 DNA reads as TGTGCCACCCGGGACAATGAGCAGTTCTTC.

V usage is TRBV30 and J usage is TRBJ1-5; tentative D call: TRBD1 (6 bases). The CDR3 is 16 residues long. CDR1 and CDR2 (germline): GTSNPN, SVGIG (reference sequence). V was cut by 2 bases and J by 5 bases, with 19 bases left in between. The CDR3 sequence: CAWSISGTGRDQPQHF. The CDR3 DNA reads TGTGCCTGGAGTATTTCCGGCACAGGGCGGGATCAGCCCCAGCATTTT.